The 23 T cell receptor beta chains given below trace back to one sample, sequenced in a study of T cell repertoires in cytomegalovirus infection. Their target antigens are unknown. TCRdb reprocessed the reads via MiXCR and lists one record per CDR3 protein. The sample carries tens of thousands of distinct CDR3 sequences, 20% recorded once. The source material was CD8+ T cells from cultured PBMCs, sampled from culture after CMV antigen stimulation. All receptors derive from a human donor in good health (CMV status not recorded). Some clones in this sample may be carry-over from other donors' samples.

The table lists this clonotype with a few counts. This chain uses TRBV6-5 with TRBJ1-4, with no clear D. This CDR3 spans 14 amino acids. Per germline, CDR1 MNHEY and CDR2 SVGAGI. V lost 4 bases, J lost 5 bases, and 11 bases lay in between. The CDR3 region has the DNA TGTGCCAGCAGTTTTAGACGCTGGAATGAAAAACTGTTTTTT. The encoded protein is CASSFRRWNEKLFF.

This clonotype was seen more than once but under ten times. The V call is TRBV6-2 or TRBV6-3, the J call TRBJ2-1, with a possible D match to TRBD1 (5 bases). The CDR3 sequence is 15 residues long. Trimming pared 2 bases from V and 7 bases from J, leaving 15 bases between. In germline, CDR1 is MNHEY, CDR2 SVGEGT. The CDR3 DNA is TGTGCCAGCAGTTACCCCCGACAGCCCAAAAATGAGCAGTTCTTC. Encoded protein: CASSYPRQPKNEQFF.

This clonotype turned up a few times. CDR3 protein: CASSPGQGLNMNTEAFF. The CDR3 nucleotides read TGTGCCAGCAGCCCCGGACAGGGTTTAAACATGAACACTGAAGCTTTCTTT. This sequence joins TRBV7-2 and TRBJ1-1, with 8 bases identical to TRBD1. The V gene end was trimmed by 5 bases and the J gene end by 0 bases; junction bases not matched to a gene: 11. This CDR3 has 17 residues. CDR1 is SGHTA, CDR2 FQGNSA, per germline.

The chain employs TRBV7-8 and TRBJ1-2, with D unresolved. The CDR3 runs to 15 residues. The germline V gene has CDR1 SGHVS and CDR2 FQNEAQ. With 0 bases removed from V and 7 bases from J, the gap between germline ends came to 15 bases. CDR3 sequence: CASSLAQTAERGYTF. CDR3 DNA: TGTGCCAGCAGCTTAGCGCAAACAGCAGAACGTGGCTACACCTTC.

The rearrangement joins TRBV4-3 to TRBJ2-7; D perhaps matches TRBD1 (5 bases). This CDR3 has 14 residues. The germline V gene encodes CDR1 LGHNA and CDR2 YSLEER. The V and J ends lost 1 base and 1 base respectively, with 8 bases between them. CDR3: CASSQGQLSYEQYF. CDR3 DNA sequence: TGCGCCAGCAGCCAAGGACAGCTTTCCTACGAGCAGTACTTC.

This clonotype was seen a few times. The genes are TRBV6-2 or TRBV6-3 and TRBJ2-1; 8 nucleotides align to TRBD1. CDR1 is MNHEY, CDR2 SVGEGT, per germline. This CDR3 has 19 amino acids. Unmatched junction bases numbered 14, after V lost 2 bases and J lost 2 bases. DNA of the CDR3: TGTGCCAGCAGTTACGAAGCCCAGGGGGCCATAGTCCCCTACAATGAGCAGTTCTTC. Translated: CASSYEAQGAIVPYNEQFF.

This clonotype was found a few times. This rearrangement joins TRBV7-8 to TRBJ2-3; 7 positions match TRBD2. CDR3 length equals 16 residues. Germline V gives CDR1 SGHVS, CDR2 FQNEAQ. The trim removed 1 base at V and 1 base at J, leaving 5 bases unmatched. The CDR3 DNA follows: TGTGCCAGCAGCTTAGGTGGGGCGGGGGGCACAGATACGCAGTATTTT. This gives the protein CASSLGGAGGTDTQYF.

The rearrangement uses TRBV6-5 and TRBJ1-1, with TRBD1 as a possible D gene (5 bases). The V end lost 0 bases, the J end lost 6 bases, and 14 bases lay between the germline ends. The CDR3 has 15 residues. Germline V lookup: CDR1 MNHEY, CDR2 SVGAGI. CDR3 in DNA: TGTGCCAGCAGTTACTCCGGGGCAGCCCGATCTGAAGCTTTCTTT. It codes for CASSYSGAARSEAFF.

This clonotype showed up just a few times. The chain employs TRBV10-3 and TRBJ2-1; 9 bases agree with TRBD2. CDR1 is ENHRY and CDR2 is SYGVKD in the germline V gene. Trimming at V came to 7 bases and at J to 8 bases, leaving 15 bases not matched to a gene. This CDR3 comprises 16 residues. The CDR3 here is CAITTGTSRLGDEQFF. CDR3 nucleotide sequence: TGTGCCATCACCACCGGGACTAGCCGCCTTGGGGATGAGCAGTTCTTC.

This clonotype was detected a few times. The chain recombines TRBV19 with TRBJ1-1; D unclear. V dropped 2 bases and J dropped 0 bases, with 4 bases sitting between them. CDR1 LNHDA and CDR2 SQIVND come from the germline V gene (reference sequence). This CDR3 is built from 13 residues. The CDR3 region has the DNA TGTGCCAGTAGTATAAAAGTGAACACTGAAGCTTTCTTT. This encodes CASSIKVNTEAFF. Combining the CDR3 with reference TRBV19 and TRBJ1-1 gives the whole variable domain DGGITQSPKYLFRKEGQNVTLSCEQNLNHDAMYWYRQDPGQGLRLIYYSQIVNDFQKGDIAEGYSVSREKKESFPLTVTSAQKNPTAFYLCASSIKVNTEAFFGQGTRLTVV.

The chain combines TRBV10-1 with TRBJ2-3, with 11 bases fitting TRBD2. The V gene's germline CDR1 is WNHNN and CDR2 SYGVQD (reference sequence). J gave up 4 bases and V 1 base, and 7 bases lay outside the gene matches. CDR3 length equals 17 residues. The CDR3 protein is CASSELSSGGPSDTQYF. CDR3 in DNA: TGCGCCAGCAGTGAGTTGTCTAGCGGGGGGCCTTCAGATACGCAGTATTTT.

This sequence joins TRBV12-3 or TRBV12-4 and TRBJ2-5, with D perhaps matching TRBD2 (7 bases). There are 14 residues in the CDR3. V dropped 5 bases and J dropped 1 base, with 11 bases sitting between them. The CDR3 here is CASSRGASQETQYF. The CDR3 nucleotides are TGTGCCAGCAGTCGGGGGGCATCCCAAGAGACCCAGTACTTC.

This clonotype was recorded at least ten times. V and J are TRBV7-8 and TRBJ2-5; perhaps TRBD1 as D (7 bases). CDR3 length: 16 residues. Per germline, CDR1 SGHVS and CDR2 FQNEAQ. V was shortened by 5 bases and J by 5 bases, with 21 bases between the two germline ends. The CDR3 here is CASSGRRDRPVETQYF. The CDR3, as DNA: TGTGCCAGCAGCGGGAGGAGGGACAGACCTGTGGAGACCCAGTACTTC. Full variable domain (missing parts from reference TRBV7-8 and TRBJ2-5): GAGVSQSPRYKVAKRGQDVALRCDPISGHVSLFWYQQALGQGPEFLTYFQNEAQLDKSGLPSDRFFAERPEGSVSTLKIQRTQQEDSAVYLCASSGRRDRPVETQYFGPGTRLLVL.

The rearrangement uses TRBV7-9 and TRBJ2-3, with D possibly being TRBD2 (6 bases). The CDR3 length is 16 residues. The V end lost 7 bases, the J end lost 2 bases, and 19 bases lay between the germline ends. CDR1 is SEHNR, CDR2 FQNEAQ, per germline (reference sequence). CDR3 amino acids: CASTPGDGGNTDTQYF. The CDR3 DNA is TGTGCCAGCACTCCCGGTGACGGGGGAAACACAGATACGCAGTATTTT.

V gene TRBV6-2 or TRBV6-3 combines with J gene TRBJ1-2; D is perhaps TRBD1 (5 bases). Germline values: CDR1 MNHEY, CDR2 SVGEGT. The CDR3 contains 13 residues. V lost 6 bases and J 0 bases, leaving 8 bases between the germline ends. The CDR3 DNA follows: TGTGCCAGCAGCTCGACAGCTAACTATGGCTACACCTTC. This encodes CASSSTANYGYTF.

This clonotype showed up just a few times. CDR3 DNA: TGTGCCAGCAGTCCGGGGGGACGCAATCAGCCCCAGCATTTT. Its translation: CASSPGGRNQPQHF. The genes are TRBV6-5 and TRBJ1-5; D is perhaps TRBD1 (5 bases). With 5 bases removed from V and 2 bases from J, the gap between germline ends came to 10 bases. Germline V gene data show CDR1 as MNHEY and CDR2 as SVGAGI. The CDR3 runs 14 residues.

This clonotype was detected many times. The chain joins TRBV7-8 to TRBJ1-5; D is undetermined. This CDR3 is 16 amino acids long. Trimming shortened V by 5 bases and J by 5 bases, and 19 bases separated the two germline ends. CDR1 is SGHVS and CDR2 is FQNEAQ in the germline V gene. The CDR3 region has the DNA TGTGCCAGCAGCCGACTCAAAGGACGGGTTGATCAGCCCCAGCATTTT. Amino acids: CASSRLKGRVDQPQHF.

Only a few counts were recorded for this clonotype. Written as DNA, the CDR3 is TGTGCCAGCAGCTTAGGTTCAGGGGAGTATGGCTACACCTTC. It yields the protein CASSLGSGEYGYTF. The gene calls are TRBV7-9 and TRBJ1-2; a possible D gene is TRBD1 (6 bases). Trimming stripped 1 base from V and 5 bases from J, with 11 bases between. This CDR3 spans 14 amino acids. Germline CDR1 reads SEHNR; CDR2 reads FQNEAQ (reference sequence).

J is TRBJ1-1 and V is TRBV27; no definite D call. The V and J ends lost 4 bases and 2 bases respectively, with 8 bases between them. CDR3 length: 13 residues. Germline V gene sequence: CDR1 MNHEY, CDR2 SMNVEV (reference sequence). The CDR3 protein is CASSSGFNTEAFF. The CDR3 DNA follows: TGTGCCAGCAGTTCAGGATTTAACACTGAAGCTTTCTTT.

The J gene is TRBJ2-3, the V gene TRBV6-2 or TRBV6-3; D ambiguous. CDR1 is MNHEY, CDR2 SVGEGT, per germline. The CDR3 sequence is 14 residues long. Trimming left V 1 base short and J 1 base short, with 6 bases between. CDR3 amino acids: CASSYYLGTDTQYF. CDR3 bases: TGTGCCAGCAGTTACTACCTGGGCACAGATACGCAGTATTTT.

This sequence joins TRBV6-5 and TRBJ1-3; 7 bases line up with TRBD1. The V gene's germline CDR1 is MNHEY and CDR2 SVGAGI. The CDR3 sequence is 14 residues long. Trimming took 11 bases from V and 6 from J; bases not matched to a gene: 13. In DNA form, the CDR3 reads TGTGCCGCCGCAGGGGGGCAGGGAGAAAACACCATATATTTT. Translation gives CAAAGGQGENTIYF.

This clonotype was counted at least ten times. The genes are TRBV7-9 and TRBJ1-2, with a weak D call TRBD1 (6 bases). This CDR3 spans 13 amino acids. V was cut by 3 bases and J by 5 bases, with 10 bases left in between. Germline-derived CDR1 and CDR2 are SEHNR and FQNEAQ (reference sequence). The CDR3 sequence: CASSFGTPYGYTF. DNA of the CDR3: TGTGCCAGCAGCTTCGGGACACCGTATGGCTACACCTTC.

The rearrangement joins TRBV27 to TRBJ1-5, with unresolved D. Trimming cost V 4 bases and J 4 bases, with 11 bases left between them. Per the germline V gene, CDR1 is MNHEY and CDR2 is SMNVEV (reference sequence). The CDR3 is 14 amino acids. The CDR3 spells CASSSRLGNQPQHF. CDR3 in DNA: TGTGCCAGCAGTTCGAGGTTAGGAAATCAGCCCCAGCATTTT.